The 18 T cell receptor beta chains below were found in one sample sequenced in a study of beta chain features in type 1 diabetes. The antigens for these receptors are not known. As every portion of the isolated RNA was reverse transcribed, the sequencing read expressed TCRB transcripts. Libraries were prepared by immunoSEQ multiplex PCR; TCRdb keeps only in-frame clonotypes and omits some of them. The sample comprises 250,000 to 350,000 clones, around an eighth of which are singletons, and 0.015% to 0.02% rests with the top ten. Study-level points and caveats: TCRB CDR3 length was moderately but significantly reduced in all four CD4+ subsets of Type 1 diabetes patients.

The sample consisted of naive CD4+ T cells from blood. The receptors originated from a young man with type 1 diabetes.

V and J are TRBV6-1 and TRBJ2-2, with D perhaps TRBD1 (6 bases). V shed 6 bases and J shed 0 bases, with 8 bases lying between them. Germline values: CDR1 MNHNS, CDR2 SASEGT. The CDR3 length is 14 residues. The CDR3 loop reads CASRGQPNTGELFF. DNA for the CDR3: TGTGCCAGCAGAGGACAGCCGAACACCGGGGAGCTGTTTTTT.

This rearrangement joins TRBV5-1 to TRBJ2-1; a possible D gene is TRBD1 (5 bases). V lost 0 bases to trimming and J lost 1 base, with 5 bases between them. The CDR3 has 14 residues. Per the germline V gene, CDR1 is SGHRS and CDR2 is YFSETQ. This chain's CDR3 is CASSLEGSYNEQFF. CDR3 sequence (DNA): TGCGCCAGCAGCTTGGAGGGGTCCTACAATGAGCAGTTCTTC.

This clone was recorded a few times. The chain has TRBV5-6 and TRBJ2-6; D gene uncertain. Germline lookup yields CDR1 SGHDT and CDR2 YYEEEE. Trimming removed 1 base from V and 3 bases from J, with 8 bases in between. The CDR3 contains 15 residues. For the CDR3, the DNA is TGTGCCAGCAGCTTGAGCCGCGTTGGGGCCAACGTCCTGACTTTC. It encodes CASSLSRVGANVLTF.

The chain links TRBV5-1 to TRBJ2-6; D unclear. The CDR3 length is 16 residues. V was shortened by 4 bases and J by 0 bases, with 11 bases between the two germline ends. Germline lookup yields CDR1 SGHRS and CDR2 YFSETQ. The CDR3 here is CASSPQEASGANVLTF. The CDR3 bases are TGCGCCAGCAGCCCTCAAGAGGCCTCTGGGGCCAACGTCCTGACTTTC. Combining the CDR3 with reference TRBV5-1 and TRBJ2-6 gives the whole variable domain KAGVTQTPRYLIKTRGQQVTLSCSPISGHRSVSWYQQTPGQGLQFLFEYFSETQRNKGNFPGRFSGRQFSNSRSEMNVSTLELGDSALYLCASSPQEASGANVLTFGAGSRLTVL.

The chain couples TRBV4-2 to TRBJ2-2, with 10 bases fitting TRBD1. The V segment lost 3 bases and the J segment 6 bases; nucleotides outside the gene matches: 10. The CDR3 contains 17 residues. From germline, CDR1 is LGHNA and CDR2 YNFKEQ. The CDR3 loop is CASSQGHQGTGAGELFF. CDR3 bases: TGTGCCAGCAGCCAGGGCCACCAAGGGACAGGGGCCGGGGAGCTGTTTTTT.

The CDR3 region is CATSPDRANYEQYF. CDR3 sequence (DNA): TGTGCCACCAGTCCCGACAGGGCAAACTACGAGCAGTACTTC. The genes are TRBV15 and TRBJ2-7; TRBD1 aligns across 7 bases. The CDR3 runs 14 residues. The germline V gene has CDR1 LNHNV and CDR2 YYDKDF (reference sequence). Trimming at V came to 6 bases and at J to 3 bases, leaving 8 bases not matched to a gene.

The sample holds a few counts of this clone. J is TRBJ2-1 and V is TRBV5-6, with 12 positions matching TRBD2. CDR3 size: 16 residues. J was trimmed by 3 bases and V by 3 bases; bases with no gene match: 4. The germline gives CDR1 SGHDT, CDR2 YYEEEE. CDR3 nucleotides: TGTGCCAGCAGCTACCTAGCGGGAGGGATCTACAATGAGCAGTTCTTC. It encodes CASSYLAGGIYNEQFF.

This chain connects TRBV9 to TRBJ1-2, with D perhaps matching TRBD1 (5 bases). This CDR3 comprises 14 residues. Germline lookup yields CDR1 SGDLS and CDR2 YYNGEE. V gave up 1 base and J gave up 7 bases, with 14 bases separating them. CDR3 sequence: CASSVFSGGSGYTF. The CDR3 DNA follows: TGTGCCAGCAGCGTATTTTCGGGGGGAAGTGGCTACACCTTC.

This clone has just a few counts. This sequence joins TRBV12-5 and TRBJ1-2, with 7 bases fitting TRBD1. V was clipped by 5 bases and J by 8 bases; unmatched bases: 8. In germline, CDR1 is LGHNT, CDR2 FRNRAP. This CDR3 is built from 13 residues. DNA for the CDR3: TGTGCTAGTGGTCGGGACAGCCCTCTCGGCTACACCTTC. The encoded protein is CASGRDSPLGYTF.

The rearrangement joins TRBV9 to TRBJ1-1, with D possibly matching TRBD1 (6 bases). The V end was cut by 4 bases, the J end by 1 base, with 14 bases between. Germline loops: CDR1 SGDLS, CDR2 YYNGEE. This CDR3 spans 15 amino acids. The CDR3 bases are TGTGCCAGCAGCCCCCGACAGGCCCCGAACACTGAAGCTTTCTTT. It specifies CASSPRQAPNTEAFF.

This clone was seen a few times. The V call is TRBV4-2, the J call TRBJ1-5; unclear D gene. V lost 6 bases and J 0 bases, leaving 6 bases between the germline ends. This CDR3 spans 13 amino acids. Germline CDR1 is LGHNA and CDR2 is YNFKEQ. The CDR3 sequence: CASRGDSNQPQHF. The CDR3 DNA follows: TGTGCCAGCAGGGGAGATAGCAATCAGCCCCAGCATTTT.

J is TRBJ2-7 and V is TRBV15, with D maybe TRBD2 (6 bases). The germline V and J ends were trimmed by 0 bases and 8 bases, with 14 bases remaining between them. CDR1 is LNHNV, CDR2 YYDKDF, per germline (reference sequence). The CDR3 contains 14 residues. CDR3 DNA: TGTGCCACCAGCAGAGATTGGCGGAGCGGGCAGCAGTACTTC. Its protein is CATSRDWRSGQQYF.

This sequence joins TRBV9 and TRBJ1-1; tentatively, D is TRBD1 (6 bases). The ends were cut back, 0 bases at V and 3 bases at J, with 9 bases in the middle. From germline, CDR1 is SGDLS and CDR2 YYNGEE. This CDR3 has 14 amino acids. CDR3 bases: TGTGCCAGCAGCGTAGCTAAGGGGGACACTGAAGCTTTCTTT. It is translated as CASSVAKGDTEAFF.

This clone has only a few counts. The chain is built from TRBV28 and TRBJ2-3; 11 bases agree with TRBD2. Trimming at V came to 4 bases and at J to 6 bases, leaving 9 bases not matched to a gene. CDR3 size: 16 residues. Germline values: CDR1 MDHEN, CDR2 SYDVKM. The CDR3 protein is CASSSPGLAVLDTQYF. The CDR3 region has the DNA TGTGCCAGCAGTTCTCCGGGACTAGCGGTACTCGATACGCAGTATTTT.

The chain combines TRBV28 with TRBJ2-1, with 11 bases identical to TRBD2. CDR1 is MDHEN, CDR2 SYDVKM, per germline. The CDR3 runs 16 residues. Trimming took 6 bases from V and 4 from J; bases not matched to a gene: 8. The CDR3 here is CASRNLAGGGYNEQFF. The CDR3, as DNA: TGTGCCAGCAGGAATTTAGCGGGAGGGGGATACAATGAGCAGTTCTTC.

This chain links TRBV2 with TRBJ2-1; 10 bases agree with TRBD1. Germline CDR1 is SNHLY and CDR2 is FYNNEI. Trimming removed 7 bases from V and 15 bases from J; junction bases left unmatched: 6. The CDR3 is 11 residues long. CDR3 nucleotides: TGTGCCAGCACCGGACAGGGGGACTCGTTCTTC. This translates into CASTGQGDSFF.

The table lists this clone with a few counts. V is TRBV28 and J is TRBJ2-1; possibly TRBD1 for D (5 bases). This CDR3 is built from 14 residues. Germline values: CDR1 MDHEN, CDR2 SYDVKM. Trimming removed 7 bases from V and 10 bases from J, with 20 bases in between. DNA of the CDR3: TGTGCCAGCAATCCGATCGACAGTCTCGGGGAGCAGTTCTTC. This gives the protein CASNPIDSLGEQFF.

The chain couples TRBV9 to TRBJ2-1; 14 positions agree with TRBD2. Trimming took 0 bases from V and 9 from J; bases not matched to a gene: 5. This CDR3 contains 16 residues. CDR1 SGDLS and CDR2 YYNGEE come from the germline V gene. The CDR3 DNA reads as TGTGCCAGCAGCGTAGTTGGGACTAGCGGGAGTCGTGAGCAGTTCTTC. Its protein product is CASSVVGTSGSREQFF.